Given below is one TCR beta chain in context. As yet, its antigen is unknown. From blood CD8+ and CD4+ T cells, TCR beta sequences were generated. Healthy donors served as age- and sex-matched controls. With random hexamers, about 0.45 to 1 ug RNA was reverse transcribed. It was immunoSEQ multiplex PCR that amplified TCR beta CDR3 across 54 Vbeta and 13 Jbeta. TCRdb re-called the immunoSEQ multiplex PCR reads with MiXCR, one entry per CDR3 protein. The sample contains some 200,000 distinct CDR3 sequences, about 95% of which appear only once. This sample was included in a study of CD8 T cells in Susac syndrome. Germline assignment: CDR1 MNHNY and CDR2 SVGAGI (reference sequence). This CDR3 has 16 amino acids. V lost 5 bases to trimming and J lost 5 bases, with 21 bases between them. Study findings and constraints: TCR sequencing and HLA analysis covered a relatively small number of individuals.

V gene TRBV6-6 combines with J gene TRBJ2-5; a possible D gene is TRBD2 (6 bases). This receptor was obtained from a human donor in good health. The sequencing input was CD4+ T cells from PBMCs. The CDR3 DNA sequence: TGTGCCAGCAGTCGTCCCGGGAGCCGAGGCGTGGAGACCCAGTACTTC. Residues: CASSRPGSRGVETQYF.